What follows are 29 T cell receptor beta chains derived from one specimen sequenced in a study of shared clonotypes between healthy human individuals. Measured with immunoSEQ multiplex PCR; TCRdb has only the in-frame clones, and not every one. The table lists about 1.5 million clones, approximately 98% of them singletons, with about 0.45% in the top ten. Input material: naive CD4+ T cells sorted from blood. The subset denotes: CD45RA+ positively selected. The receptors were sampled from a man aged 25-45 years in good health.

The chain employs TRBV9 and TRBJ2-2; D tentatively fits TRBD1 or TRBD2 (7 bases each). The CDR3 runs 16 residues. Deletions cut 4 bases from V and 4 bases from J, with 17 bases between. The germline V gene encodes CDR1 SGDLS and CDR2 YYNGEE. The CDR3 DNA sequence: TGTGCCAGCAGCCCCAGGGGGGAGGGCCCCACCGGGGAGCTGTTTTTT. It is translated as CASSPRGEGPTGELFF.

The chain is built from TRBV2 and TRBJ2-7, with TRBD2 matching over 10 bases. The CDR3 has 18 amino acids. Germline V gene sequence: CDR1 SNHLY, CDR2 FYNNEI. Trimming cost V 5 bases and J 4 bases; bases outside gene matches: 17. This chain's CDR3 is CASSRTGSPGLAFYEQYF. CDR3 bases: TGTGCCAGCAGTAGGACAGGGTCTCCGGGACTAGCGTTTTACGAGCAGTACTTC.

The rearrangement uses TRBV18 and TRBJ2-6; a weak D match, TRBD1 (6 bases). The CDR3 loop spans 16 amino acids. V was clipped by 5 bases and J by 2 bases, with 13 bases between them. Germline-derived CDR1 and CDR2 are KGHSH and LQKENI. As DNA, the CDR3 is TGTGCCAGCTCAAAAACAGGGTCCCCTGGGGCCAACGTCCTGACTTTC. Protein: CASSKTGSPGANVLTF.

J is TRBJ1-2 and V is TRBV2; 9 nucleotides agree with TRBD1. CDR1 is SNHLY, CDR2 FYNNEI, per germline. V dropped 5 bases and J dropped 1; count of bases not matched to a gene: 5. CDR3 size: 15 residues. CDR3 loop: CASSYGQGNNYGYTF. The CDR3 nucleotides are TGTGCCAGCAGTTACGGACAGGGGAATAACTATGGCTACACCTTC.

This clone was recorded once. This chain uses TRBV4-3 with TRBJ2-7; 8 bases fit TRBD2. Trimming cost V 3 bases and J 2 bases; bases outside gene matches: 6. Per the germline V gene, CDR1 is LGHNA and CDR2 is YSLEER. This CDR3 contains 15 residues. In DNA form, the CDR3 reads TGCGCCAGCAGCCACGCGGGAGGACCAGCCTACGAGCAGTACTTC. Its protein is CASSHAGGPAYEQYF.

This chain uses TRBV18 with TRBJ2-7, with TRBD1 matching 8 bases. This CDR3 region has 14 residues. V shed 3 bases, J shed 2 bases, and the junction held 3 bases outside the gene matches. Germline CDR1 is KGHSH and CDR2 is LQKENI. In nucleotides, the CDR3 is TGTGCCAGCTCACCGGGACAGGTAACCTACGAGCAGTACTTC. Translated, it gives CASSPGQVTYEQYF.

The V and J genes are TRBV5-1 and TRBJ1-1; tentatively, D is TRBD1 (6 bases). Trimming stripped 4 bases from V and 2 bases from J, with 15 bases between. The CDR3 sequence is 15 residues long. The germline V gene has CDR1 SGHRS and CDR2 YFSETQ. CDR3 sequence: CASSPRGALNTEAFF. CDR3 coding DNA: TGCGCCAGCAGCCCGAGGGGGGCGCTTAACACTGAAGCTTTCTTT.

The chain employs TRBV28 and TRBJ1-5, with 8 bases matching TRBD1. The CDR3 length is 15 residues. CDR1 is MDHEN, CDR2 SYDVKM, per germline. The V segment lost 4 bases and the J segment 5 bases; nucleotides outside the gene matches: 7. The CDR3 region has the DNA TGTGCCAGCAGTTGGGGGACAGGAGGTTATCAGCCCCAGCATTTT. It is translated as CASSWGTGGYQPQHF.

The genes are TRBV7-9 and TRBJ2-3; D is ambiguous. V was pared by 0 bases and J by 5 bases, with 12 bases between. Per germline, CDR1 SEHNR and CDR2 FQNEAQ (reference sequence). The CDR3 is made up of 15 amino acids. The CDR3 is CASSLASRNVDTQYF. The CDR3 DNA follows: TGTGCCAGCAGCTTAGCTAGCCGGAACGTAGATACGCAGTATTTT.

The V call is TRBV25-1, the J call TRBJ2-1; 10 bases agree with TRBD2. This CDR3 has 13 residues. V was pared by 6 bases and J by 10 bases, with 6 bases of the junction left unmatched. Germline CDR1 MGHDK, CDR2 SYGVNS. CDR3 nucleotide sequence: TGTGCCAGCAGGGGTCTAGCGGGAGTAGAGCAGTTCTTC. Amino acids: CASRGLAGVEQFF.

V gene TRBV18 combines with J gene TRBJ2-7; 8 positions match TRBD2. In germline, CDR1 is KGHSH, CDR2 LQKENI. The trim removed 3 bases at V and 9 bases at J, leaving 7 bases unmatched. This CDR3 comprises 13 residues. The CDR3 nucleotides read TGTGCCAGCTCACCCGGGAGGGGATTTGGGCAGTACTTC. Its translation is CASSPGRGFGQYF.

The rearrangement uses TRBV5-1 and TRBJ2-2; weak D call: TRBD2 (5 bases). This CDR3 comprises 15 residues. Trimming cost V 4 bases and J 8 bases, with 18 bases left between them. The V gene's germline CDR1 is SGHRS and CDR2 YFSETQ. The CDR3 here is CASSPQEAGLGELFF. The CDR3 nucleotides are TGCGCCAGCAGCCCCCAGGAGGCCGGTCTAGGGGAGCTGTTTTTT.

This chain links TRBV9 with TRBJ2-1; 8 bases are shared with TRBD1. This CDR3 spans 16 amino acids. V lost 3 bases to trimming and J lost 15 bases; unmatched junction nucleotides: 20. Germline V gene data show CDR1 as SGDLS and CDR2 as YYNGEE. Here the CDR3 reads CASSASQGVGSFPPFF. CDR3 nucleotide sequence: TGTGCCAGCAGCGCGTCACAGGGGGTAGGGAGCTTCCCCCCGTTCTTC.

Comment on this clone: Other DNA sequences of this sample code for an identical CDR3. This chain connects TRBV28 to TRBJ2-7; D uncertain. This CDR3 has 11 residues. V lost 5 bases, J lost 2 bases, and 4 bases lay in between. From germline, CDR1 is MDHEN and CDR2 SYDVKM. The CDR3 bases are TGTGCCAGCAGTGTCACCTACGAGCAGTACTTC. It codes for CASSVTYEQYF.

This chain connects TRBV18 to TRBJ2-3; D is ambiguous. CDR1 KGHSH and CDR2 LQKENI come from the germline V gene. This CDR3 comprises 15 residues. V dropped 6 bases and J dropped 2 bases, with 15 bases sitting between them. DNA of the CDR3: TGTGCCAGCTCGCCGGACGCTCCCACCACAGATACGCAGTATTTT. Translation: CASSPDAPTTDTQYF.

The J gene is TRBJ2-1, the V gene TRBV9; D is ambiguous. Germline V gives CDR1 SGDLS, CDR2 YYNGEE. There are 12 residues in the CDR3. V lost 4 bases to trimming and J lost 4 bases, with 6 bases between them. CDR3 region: CASSPNYNEQFF. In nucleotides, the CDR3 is TGTGCCAGCAGCCCGAATTACAATGAGCAGTTCTTC.

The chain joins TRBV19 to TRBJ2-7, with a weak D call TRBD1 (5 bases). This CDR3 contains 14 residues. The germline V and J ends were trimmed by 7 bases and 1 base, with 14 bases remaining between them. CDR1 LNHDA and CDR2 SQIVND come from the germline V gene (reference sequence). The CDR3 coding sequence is TGTGCCAGTAATAATCAGGGCCTGTCCTACGAGCAGTACTTC. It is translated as CASNNQGLSYEQYF.

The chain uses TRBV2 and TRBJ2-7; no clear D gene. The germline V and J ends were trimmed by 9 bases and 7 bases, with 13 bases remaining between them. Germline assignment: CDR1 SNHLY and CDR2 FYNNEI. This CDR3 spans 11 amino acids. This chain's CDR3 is CASSQLREQYF. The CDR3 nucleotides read TGTGCCAGTTCCCAACTGCGGGAGCAGTACTTC.

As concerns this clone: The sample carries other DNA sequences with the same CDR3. The CDR3 here is CASSLAKNIQYF. The CDR3 DNA sequence: TGTGCCAGCAGCCTAGCCAAAAACATTCAGTACTTC. This chain joins TRBV11-2 and TRBJ2-4, with D unresolved. V lost 5 bases and J lost 0, with 2 bases in between. Germline V gives CDR1 SGHAT, CDR2 FQNNGV. This CDR3 region has 12 residues.

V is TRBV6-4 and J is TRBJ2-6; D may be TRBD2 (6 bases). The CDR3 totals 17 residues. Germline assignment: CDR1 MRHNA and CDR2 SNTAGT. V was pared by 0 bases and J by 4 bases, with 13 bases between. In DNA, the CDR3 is TGTGCCAGCAGTGACTCGGGGCGGGGCTCCGGGGCCAACGTCCTGACTTTC. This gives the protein CASSDSGRGSGANVLTF.

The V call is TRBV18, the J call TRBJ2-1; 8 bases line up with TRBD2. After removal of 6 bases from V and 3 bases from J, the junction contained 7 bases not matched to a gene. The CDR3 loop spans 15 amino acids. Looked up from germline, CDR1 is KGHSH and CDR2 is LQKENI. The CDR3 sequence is CASSQGLVDYNEQFF. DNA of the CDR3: TGTGCCAGCTCTCAGGGACTAGTCGACTACAATGAGCAGTTCTTC.

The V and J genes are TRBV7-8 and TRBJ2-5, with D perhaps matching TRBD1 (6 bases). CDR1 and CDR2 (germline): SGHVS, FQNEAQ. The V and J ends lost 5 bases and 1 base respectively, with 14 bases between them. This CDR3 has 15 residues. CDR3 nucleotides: TGTGCCAGCAGCCGGCGGGTAGGGGGCCAAGAGACCCAGTACTTC. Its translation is CASSRRVGGQETQYF.

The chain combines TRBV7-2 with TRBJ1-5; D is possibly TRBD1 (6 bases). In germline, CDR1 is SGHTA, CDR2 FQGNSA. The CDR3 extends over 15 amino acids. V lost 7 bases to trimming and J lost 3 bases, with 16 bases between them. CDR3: CASKMDRGPNQPQHF. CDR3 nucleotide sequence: TGTGCCAGCAAGATGGACCGGGGGCCCAATCAGCCCCAGCATTTT.

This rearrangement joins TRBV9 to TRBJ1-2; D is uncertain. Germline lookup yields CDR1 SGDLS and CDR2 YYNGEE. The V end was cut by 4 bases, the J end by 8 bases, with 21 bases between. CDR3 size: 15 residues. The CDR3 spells CASSTRGVERGGYTF. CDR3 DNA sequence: TGTGCCAGCAGCACTCGAGGTGTGGAACGTGGAGGCTACACCTTC.

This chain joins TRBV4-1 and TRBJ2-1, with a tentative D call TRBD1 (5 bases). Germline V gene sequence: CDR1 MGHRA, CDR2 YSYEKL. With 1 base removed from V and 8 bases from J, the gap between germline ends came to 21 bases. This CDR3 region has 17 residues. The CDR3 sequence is CASSQGTRAQGGDEQFF. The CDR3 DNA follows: TGCGCCAGCAGCCAAGGGACCCGGGCCCAGGGTGGGGATGAGCAGTTCTTC.

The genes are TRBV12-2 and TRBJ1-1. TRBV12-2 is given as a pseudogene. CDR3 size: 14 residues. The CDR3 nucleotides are TGTGCAAGCCGCTGCGGGGGGACGGACACTGAAGCTTTCTTT. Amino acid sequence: CASRCGGTDTEAFF.

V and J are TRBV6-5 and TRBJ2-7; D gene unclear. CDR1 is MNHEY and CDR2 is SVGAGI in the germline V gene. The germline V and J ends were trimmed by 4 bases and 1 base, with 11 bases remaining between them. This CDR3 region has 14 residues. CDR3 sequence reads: CASSSVGWSYEQYF. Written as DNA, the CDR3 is TGTGCCAGCAGTTCAGTAGGGTGGTCCTACGAGCAGTACTTC.

This CDR3 reads CASRPANTLYEQYF. CDR3 in DNA: TGTGCCAGCAGGCCCGCTAACACTTTATACGAGCAGTACTTC. The chain has TRBV28 and TRBJ2-7; no definite D call. CDR3 length: 14 residues. In germline, CDR1 is MDHEN, CDR2 SYDVKM. Trimming removed 6 bases from V and 4 bases from J, with 16 bases in between.

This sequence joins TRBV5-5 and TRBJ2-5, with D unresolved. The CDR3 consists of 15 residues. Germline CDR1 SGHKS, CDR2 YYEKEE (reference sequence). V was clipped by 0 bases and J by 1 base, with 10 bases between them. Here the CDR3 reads CASSLAAWIQETQYF. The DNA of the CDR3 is TGTGCCAGCAGCTTGGCCGCGTGGATCCAAGAGACCCAGTACTTC.